Listed here are 17 T cell receptor beta chains from one sample, sequenced in a study of cytomegalovirus exposure and HLA in healthy donors. Amplification used 60 Vbeta primers and 13 Jbeta primers. This table comes from immunoSEQ multiplex PCR, and its TCRdb copy is limited to in-frame clones, with some not included. Counted here are under 150,000 clones, more than 65% occurring once; the ten biggest clones make up 2.7%. Sample: PBMCs. All receptors come from a man between 50 and 59 years old in good health and CMV-seronegative.

For the CDR3, the DNA is TGTGCCAGCAGCTCCCGTGCGGGGATTTACGAGCAGTACTTC. Residues: CASSSRAGIYEQYF. The chain recombines TRBV5-4 with TRBJ2-7, with a possible D match to TRBD2 (6 bases). V lost 3 bases and J lost 4, with 14 bases in between. The length of the CDR3 is 14 residues. CDR1 is SGHNT and CDR2 is YYREEE in the germline V gene (reference sequence).

This sequence joins TRBV6-1 and TRBJ1-3; a possible D gene is TRBD1 (5 bases). This CDR3 spans 15 amino acids. V dropped 1 base and J dropped 4 bases, with 11 bases sitting between them. Germline assignment: CDR1 MNHNS and CDR2 SASEGT. CDR3 residues: CASSEGEAGGNTIYF. The CDR3, as DNA: TGTGCCAGCAGTGAAGGGGAGGCAGGGGGAAACACCATATATTTT.

J is TRBJ1-5 and V is TRBV19, with a tentative D call TRBD1 (5 bases). V lost 5 bases to trimming and J lost 0 bases, with 17 bases between them. CDR1 LNHDA and CDR2 SQIVND come from the germline V gene (reference sequence). This CDR3 is 17 amino acids long. The CDR3 DNA sequence: TGTGCCAGTAGTTTTCCCCCCGGGGGATCTAGCAATCAGCCCCAGCATTTT. This codes for CASSFPPGGSSNQPQHF.

Only a few counts were recorded for this clone. V gene TRBV10-1 combines with J gene TRBJ1-1; tentatively, D is TRBD1 (5 bases). The CDR3 consists of 15 residues. Germline CDR1 reads WNHNN; CDR2 reads SYGVQD (reference sequence). The V gene lost 4 bases and the J gene lost 6 bases, with 18 bases spanning the gap. The CDR3 region has the DNA TGCGCCAGCAGTGCTGGATTTGCGGGGCGTTCTGAAGCTTTCTTT. Translation: CASSAGFAGRSEAFF.

The chain uses TRBV5-1 and TRBJ2-3; the match to TRBD2 covers 14 bases. The junction had 2 bases not matched to a gene; V was cut back by 3 bases and J by 2 bases. The CDR3 spans 16 residues. The germline V gene has CDR1 SGHRS and CDR2 YFSETQ. The CDR3: CASSWTSGGLTDTQYF. The CDR3 DNA sequence: TGCGCCAGCAGCTGGACTAGCGGGGGGCTCACAGATACGCAGTATTTT.

Worth noting for this clone: One junction end does not reproduce the germline sequence, and a read error may be involved. This rearrangement joins TRBV7-9 to TRBJ2-7, with D unclear. The CDR3 runs 13 residues. Germline CDR1 reads SEHNR; CDR2 reads FQNEAQ (reference sequence). CDR3: CSSSLGQFYEQYF. Written as DNA, the CDR3 is TGTTCCAGCAGCTTAGGTCAATTTTACGAGCAGTACTTC.

Only one count was recorded for this clone. This chain joins TRBV7-9 and TRBJ1-1; 9 bases match TRBD1. J lost 5 bases, V lost 5 bases, and 12 bases had no gene match. This CDR3 is built from 16 residues. Germline values: CDR1 SEHNR, CDR2 FQNEAQ (reference sequence). The CDR3 loop reads CASSVPGQGRRTEAFF. The CDR3, as DNA: TGTGCCAGCAGCGTCCCGGGACAGGGAAGGAGGACTGAAGCTTTCTTT.

The V and J genes are TRBV19 and TRBJ1-6; TRBD1 aligns across 8 bases. The junction had 12 bases not matched to a gene; V was cut back by 4 bases and J by 13 bases. This CDR3 spans 15 amino acids. In germline, CDR1 is LNHDA, CDR2 SQIVND (reference sequence). The CDR3 is CASSNTGQGSRPLHF. CDR3 coding DNA: TGTGCCAGTAGTAATACTGGACAGGGTTCGAGGCCCCTCCACTTT.

The V gene is TRBV7-2, the J gene TRBJ1-3; 8 bases fit TRBD1. The CDR3 spans 17 residues. With 1 base clipped from V and 0 bases from J, the junction kept 5 bases outside the gene matches. Germline V CDR1 and CDR2: SGHTA, FQGNSA. CDR3 sequence: CASSLVGTGASGNTIYF. For the CDR3, the DNA is TGTGCCAGCAGCTTAGTGGGGACAGGAGCCTCTGGAAACACCATATATTTT.

This chain joins TRBV15 and TRBJ1-1, with TRBD1 matching over 9 bases. V gave up 3 bases and J gave up 10 bases; unmatched junction bases: 3. CDR3 length: 12 residues. Germline loops: CDR1 LNHNV, CDR2 YYDKDF (reference sequence). The CDR3 DNA sequence: TGTGCCACCAGCAGGGCGACAGGGGGAGCTTTCTTT. It is translated as CATSRATGGAFF.

As concerns this clone: The same CDR3 can be traced to other DNA sequences in this sample. The CDR3, as DNA: TGTGCCAGCAGTTTAGGGCGATCCTACGAGCAGTACTTC. As protein: CASSLGRSYEQYF. The rearrangement links TRBV27 to TRBJ2-7; D call uncertain. Per germline, CDR1 MNHEY and CDR2 SMNVEV (reference sequence). The CDR3 loop spans 13 amino acids. V lost 2 bases, J lost 1 base, and 6 bases lay in between.

This clone was picked up one time. This chain links TRBV6-5 with TRBJ1-2; D is uncertain. The germline gives CDR1 MNHEY, CDR2 SVGAGI. The CDR3 loop spans 15 amino acids. Trimming pared 6 bases from V and 8 bases from J, leaving 22 bases between. CDR3 nucleotide sequence: TGTGCCAGCAGGGGAGATGGCAAGTCGGCGCTGGGCTACACCTTC. This gives the protein CASRGDGKSALGYTF.

The chain combines TRBV5-1 with TRBJ2-5; tentatively, D is TRBD2 (5 bases). Trimming stripped 5 bases from V and 7 bases from J, with 27 bases between. The CDR3 is made up of 17 amino acids. CDR1 SGHRS and CDR2 YFSETQ come from the germline V gene. CDR3 sequence reads: CASRPPVPPPEGTTQYF. For the CDR3, the DNA is TGCGCCAGCAGACCCCCGGTGCCGCCACCCGAGGGTACGACCCAGTACTTC. Variable domain in full (rest from reference TRBV5-1 and TRBJ2-5): KAGVTQTPRYLIKTRGQQVTLSCSPISGHRSVSWYQQTPGQGLQFLFEYFSETQRNKGNFPGRFSGRQFSNSRSEMNVSTLELGDSALYLCASRPPVPPPEGTTQYFGPGTRLLVL.

The chain employs TRBV29-1 and TRBJ1-1; TRBD1 might be the D (5 bases). The CDR3 has 12 residues. The V gene's germline CDR1 is SQVTM and CDR2 ANQGSEA. Trimming stripped 7 bases from V and 5 bases from J, with 14 bases between. Here the CDR3 DNA reads TGCAGCGGAGTGGGGGGGAGGACTGAAGCTTTCTTT. Translation: CSGVGGRTEAFF.

The J gene is TRBJ1-1, the V gene TRBV9, with D unclear. Germline lookup yields CDR1 SGDLS and CDR2 YYNGEE. The V and J ends lost 1 base and 1 base respectively, with 8 bases between them. The CDR3 is 14 residues long. The CDR3 coding sequence is TGTGCCAGCAGCGTAACTTACAGGAACACTGAAGCTTTCTTT. Amino acid sequence: CASSVTYRNTEAFF.

This clone was counted a few times. CDR3 residues: CATSRRDTDTQYF. CDR3 in DNA: TGTGCCACCAGCCGAAGAGACACAGATACGCAGTATTTT. The chain carries TRBV15 and TRBJ2-3; no firm D call. The CDR3 totals 13 residues. V shed 5 bases and J shed 2 bases, with 8 bases lying between them. The V gene's germline CDR1 is LNHNV and CDR2 YYDKDF (reference sequence).

The rearrangement uses TRBV6-5 and TRBJ2-1, with 8 bases fitting TRBD1. Germline V gene sequence: CDR1 MNHEY, CDR2 SVGAGI. V was clipped by 0 bases and J by 7 bases; unmatched bases: 2. This CDR3 is 14 amino acids long. The CDR3 region is CASSYSTGVNEQFF. The CDR3, as DNA: TGTGCCAGCAGTTACTCGACAGGGGTGAATGAGCAGTTCTTC.